One and the same sample provided the 25 T cell receptor beta chains below, sequenced in a study of Ad26.COV2.S vaccination and SARS-CoV-2 variants. Profiled with immunoSEQ multiplex PCR; TCRdb holds only in-frame clones, not every one. The table shows about 350,000 clones, with 86% occurring only once. The sample's treatment: over 15 received Ad26.COV2.S at low or high dose, single or two shots; 5 received placebo; per-sample allocation not given. Sample collection was performed on day 63 after the first vaccine or placebo injection. The sequencing here drew on peripheral blood, taken in a trial of Ad26.COV2.S vaccine versus placebo. These TCRs come from a person aged 18-60 years who received the Ad26.COV2.S COVID-19 vaccine or a placebo.

The chain employs TRBV19 and TRBJ2-3; possible D gene TRBD1, 6 bases. CDR3 length: 15 residues. Germline loops: CDR1 LNHDA, CDR2 SQIVND (reference sequence). Trimming pared 8 bases from V and 3 bases from J, leaving 18 bases between. The CDR3 loop reads CASQRGQGSTDTQYF. The DNA of the CDR3 is TGTGCCAGTCAACGCGGGCAGGGGAGTACAGATACGCAGTATTTT.

The chain combines TRBV10-2 with TRBJ2-7; perhaps TRBD1 as D (6 bases). From germline, CDR1 is WSHSY and CDR2 SAAADI. Trimming shortened V by 3 bases and J by 6 bases, and 9 bases separated the two germline ends. The CDR3 has 12 residues. The CDR3 loop is CASSDQGIEQYF. CDR3 nucleotide sequence: TGCGCCAGCAGTGATCAGGGGATCGAGCAGTACTTC.

The chain combines TRBV11-2 with TRBJ1-3; D is uncertain. V lost 1 base and J lost 0, with 4 bases in between. The CDR3 has 14 residues. From germline, CDR1 is SGHAT and CDR2 FQNNGV. This chain's CDR3 is CASSLAYSGNTIYF. In DNA form, the CDR3 reads TGTGCCAGCAGCTTAGCTTACTCTGGAAACACCATATATTTT.

This clone was counted only a few times. The sample carries other DNA sequences with the same CDR3. This sequence joins TRBV5-1 and TRBJ1-6, with 7 bases identical to TRBD1. J lost 7 bases, V lost 0 bases, and 1 base had no gene match. The CDR3 is made up of 14 amino acids. The germline V gene has CDR1 SGHRS and CDR2 YFSETQ. In DNA, the CDR3 is TGCGCCAGCAGCTTGGGACAGGGAAATTCACCCCTCCACTTT. It encodes CASSLGQGNSPLHF. The complete variable domain, with remaining parts taken from reference TRBV5-1 and TRBJ1-6, reads KAGVTQTPRYLIKTRGQQVTLSCSPISGHRSVSWYQQTPGQGLQFLFEYFSETQRNKGNFPGRFSGRQFSNSRSEMNVSTLELGDSALYLCASSLGQGNSPLHFGNGTRLTVT.

The J gene is TRBJ2-7, the V gene TRBV3-1 (or the pseudogene TRBV3-2); 10 nucleotides line up with TRBD1. The CDR3 totals 15 residues. Germline V gene sequence: CDR1 LGHDT, CDR2 YNNKEL (reference sequence). With 2 bases clipped from V and 5 bases from J, the junction kept 6 bases outside the gene matches. The CDR3 DNA is TGTGCCAGCAGCCAACACCGGGACAGGGGTGACGAGCAGTACTTC. This encodes CASSQHRDRGDEQYF.

The rearrangement joins TRBV4-1 to TRBJ2-7; D call uncertain. Germline CDR1 reads MGHRA; CDR2 reads YSYEKL. The V end lost 4 bases, the J end lost 2 bases, and 12 bases lay between the germline ends. The CDR3 length is 14 residues. Here the CDR3 reads CASSRNLPPYEQYF. CDR3 bases: TGCGCCAGCAGCCGAAATCTCCCCCCCTACGAGCAGTACTTC.

The chain employs TRBV6-5 and TRBJ1-2; D might be TRBD1 (5 bases). CDR3 length: 14 residues. The germline CDR1 and CDR2 sequences are MNHEY and SVGAGI. With 7 bases removed from V and 4 bases from J, the gap between germline ends came to 16 bases. The CDR3 protein is CASTKGGGFYGYTF. The CDR3 nucleotides read TGTGCCAGCACCAAAGGCGGGGGGTTCTATGGCTACACCTTC.

The chain uses TRBV7-9 and TRBJ1-4; 9 bases agree with TRBD1. This CDR3 spans 15 amino acids. The germline gives CDR1 SEHNR, CDR2 FQNEAQ (reference sequence). Here the CDR3 reads CALEIRDRVNEKLFF. The CDR3 region has the DNA TGTGCTCTCGAGATTCGGGACAGGGTTAATGAAAAACTGTTTTTT.

The table lists this clone with a few counts. V usage is TRBV3-1 (or the pseudogene TRBV3-2) and J usage is TRBJ1-2, with a tentative D call TRBD1 (6 bases). V dropped 4 bases and J dropped 5 bases, with 23 bases sitting between them. CDR1 and CDR2 (germline): LGHDT, YNNKEL (reference sequence). CDR3 length: 17 amino acids. The CDR3, as DNA: TGTGCCAGCAGCCTGGGGGGCAGTTCGGTAGTTAAGTATGGCTACACCTTC. It specifies CASSLGGSSVVKYGYTF.

This chain joins TRBV19 and TRBJ2-3, with 16 bases identical to TRBD2. V gave up 4 bases and J gave up 3 bases; unmatched junction bases: 7. This CDR3 is 18 amino acids long. Germline V gives CDR1 LNHDA, CDR2 SQIVND (reference sequence). The CDR3 DNA is TGTGCCAGTAGTAAGGGACTAGCGGGGGGGGCTGGGACAGATACGCAGTATTTT. Translating gives CASSKGLAGGAGTDTQYF.

The genes are TRBV6-4 and TRBJ2-1; 11 bases align to TRBD2. Trimming cost V 3 bases and J 8 bases; bases outside gene matches: 6. The germline V gene has CDR1 MRHNA and CDR2 SNTAGT. The CDR3 is 15 residues long. CDR3 sequence reads: CASSEISGGADEQFF. CDR3 coding DNA: TGTGCCAGCAGTGAGATTAGCGGGGGGGCAGATGAGCAGTTCTTC.

V usage is TRBV4-1 and J usage is TRBJ1-2; D is ambiguous. The germline V gene has CDR1 MGHRA and CDR2 YSYEKL. CDR3 length equals 15 residues. Trimming removed 1 base at V and 1 base at J, with 10 bases between. The CDR3 DNA follows: TGCGCCAGCAGCCAAGCACAGAACCTTAACTATGGCTACACCTTC. It is translated as CASSQAQNLNYGYTF.

This clone was seen only a few times. This chain joins TRBV9 and TRBJ1-4; TRBD1 matches at 9 bases. The trim removed 3 bases at V and 7 bases at J, leaving 7 bases unmatched. Germline CDR1 reads SGDLS; CDR2 reads YYNGEE. The CDR3 loop spans 15 amino acids. CDR3 in amino acids: CASSARDRVTEKLFF. For the CDR3, the DNA is TGTGCCAGCAGCGCCCGGGACAGGGTAACTGAAAAACTGTTTTTT.

The rearrangement uses TRBV4-3 and TRBJ2-7, with 12 positions matching TRBD2. The CDR3 extends over 13 amino acids. Germline V gene sequence: CDR1 LGHNA, CDR2 YSLEER. The V segment lost 0 bases and the J segment 13 bases; nucleotides outside the gene matches: 4. CDR3: CASSQDLAGGPYF. The DNA of the CDR3 is TGCGCCAGCAGCCAAGACCTAGCGGGAGGGCCCTACTTC.

The rearrangement uses TRBV28 and TRBJ1-5; tentative D call: TRBD1 (5 bases). Germline V CDR1 and CDR2: MDHEN, SYDVKM. The CDR3 has 15 amino acids. V gave up 8 bases and J gave up 0 bases, with 14 bases separating them. As DNA, the CDR3 is TGTGCCAGCGCCGATCCGAGGGGTAGCAATCAGCCCCAGCATTTT. This gives the protein CASADPRGSNQPQHF.

The chain recombines TRBV28 with TRBJ1-2; maybe TRBD1 (5 bases). The CDR3 consists of 14 residues. The V and J ends lost 7 bases and 0 bases respectively, with 12 bases between them. CDR1 MDHEN and CDR2 SYDVKM come from the germline V gene. DNA of the CDR3: TGTGCCAGCAACGACGGGACCTCTAACTATGGCTACACCTTC. Residues: CASNDGTSNYGYTF.

The rearrangement uses TRBV4-3 and TRBJ1-3, with 9 bases fitting TRBD1. Germline-derived CDR1 and CDR2 are LGHNA and YSLEER. The CDR3 consists of 16 residues. The junction had 2 bases not matched to a gene; V was cut back by 1 base and J by 1 base. CDR3 DNA sequence: TGCGCCAGCAGCCAAGCCGGGACAGGGTCTGGAAACACCATATATTTT. Protein: CASSQAGTGSGNTIYF.

The chain is built from TRBV19 and TRBJ2-7; D call uncertain. The germline gives CDR1 LNHDA, CDR2 SQIVND (reference sequence). Trimming removed 6 bases at V and 9 bases at J, with 12 bases between. The CDR3 length is 11 residues. The CDR3 DNA follows: TGTGCCAGTAGACCTAGTAAGGCGCAGTACTTC. Protein product: CASRPSKAQYF.

The V and J genes are TRBV2 and TRBJ2-1; TRBD2 matches 11 bases. CDR1 SNHLY and CDR2 FYNNEI come from the germline V gene. The J segment lost 0 bases and the V segment lost 5 bases, leaving 6 bases of the junction unmatched. The CDR3 spans 17 residues. CDR3 residues: CASSRLAGLVSYNEQFF. The CDR3 DNA reads TGTGCCAGCAGTCGACTAGCGGGACTTGTCTCCTACAATGAGCAGTTCTTC. The variable domain in full, completed from reference TRBV2 and TRBJ2-1, reads EPEVTQTPSHQVTQMGQEVILRCVPISNHLYFYWYRQILGQKVEFLVSFYNNEISEKSEIFDDQFSVERPDGSNFTLKIRSTKLEDSAMYFCASSRLAGLVSYNEQFFGPGTRLTVL.

J is TRBJ1-5 and V is TRBV6-6, with D perhaps matching TRBD1 (5 bases). This CDR3 comprises 13 residues. Trimming took 7 bases from V and 8 from J, leaving 15 bases between them. Germline-derived CDR1 and CDR2 are MNHNY and SVGAGI (reference sequence). In DNA form, the CDR3 reads TGTGCCAGCAAGGGGCCCGAAGGGGAGCCCCAGCATTTT. Protein sequence: CASKGPEGEPQHF.

The CDR3 loop reads CASTPDSLKAFF. CDR3 in DNA: TGTGCCAGCACCCCGGACAGTTTAAAAGCTTTCTTT. J is TRBJ1-1 and V is TRBV12-3 or TRBV12-4; perhaps TRBD1 as D (6 bases). V lost 7 bases, J lost 9 bases, and 15 bases lay in between. This CDR3 comprises 12 residues.

This rearrangement joins TRBV2 to TRBJ2-7; D is possibly TRBD2 (6 bases). The CDR3 is 17 residues long. V gave up 2 bases and J gave up 1 base, with 18 bases separating them. Per the germline V gene, CDR1 is SNHLY and CDR2 is FYNNEI. The CDR3 loop is CASSEPGGHVLSYEQYF. The CDR3, as DNA: TGTGCCAGCAGTGAACCTGGAGGGCATGTCCTGTCCTACGAGCAGTACTTC.

V is TRBV6-6 and J is TRBJ2-1; possibly TRBD2 for D (5 bases). V lost 7 bases and J 10 bases, leaving 17 bases between the germline ends. The germline V gene encodes CDR1 MNHNY and CDR2 SVGAGI (reference sequence). This CDR3 comprises 13 residues. The CDR3: CASILLESGEQFF. The CDR3 coding sequence is TGTGCCAGCATTCTGCTGGAAAGCGGAGAGCAGTTCTTC.

This clone was recorded only once. The chain employs TRBV6-2 or TRBV6-3 and TRBJ1-1; D is undetermined. CDR1 MNHEY and CDR2 SVGEGT come from the germline V gene. The CDR3 is made up of 12 amino acids. V gave up 2 bases and J gave up 5 bases, with 6 bases separating them. The CDR3 sequence is CASSYVRTEAFF. CDR3 DNA: TGTGCCAGCAGTTACGTTAGGACTGAAGCTTTCTTT.

In this sample, this clone turned up once. V and J are TRBV4-1 and TRBJ2-7; 7 nucleotides line up with TRBD1. J gave up 3 bases and V 6 bases, and 8 bases lay outside the gene matches. CDR1 is MGHRA, CDR2 YSYEKL, per germline. The CDR3 totals 14 residues. In nucleotides, the CDR3 is TGCGCCAGCAGGCACCCAGGGGGAAACTACGAGCAGTACTTC. Translation gives CASRHPGGNYEQYF.